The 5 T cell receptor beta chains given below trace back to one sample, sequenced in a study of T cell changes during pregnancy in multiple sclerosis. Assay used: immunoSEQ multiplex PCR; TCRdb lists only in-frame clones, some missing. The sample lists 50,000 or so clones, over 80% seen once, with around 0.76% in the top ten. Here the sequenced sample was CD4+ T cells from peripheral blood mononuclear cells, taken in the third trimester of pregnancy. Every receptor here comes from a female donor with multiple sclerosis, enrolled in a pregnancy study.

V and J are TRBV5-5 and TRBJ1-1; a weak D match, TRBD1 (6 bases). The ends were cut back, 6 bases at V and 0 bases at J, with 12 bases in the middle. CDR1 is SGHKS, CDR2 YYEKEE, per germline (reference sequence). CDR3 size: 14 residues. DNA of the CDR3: TGTGCCAGCAAACCACAGGGACTGAACACTGAAGCTTTCTTT. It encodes CASKPQGLNTEAFF.

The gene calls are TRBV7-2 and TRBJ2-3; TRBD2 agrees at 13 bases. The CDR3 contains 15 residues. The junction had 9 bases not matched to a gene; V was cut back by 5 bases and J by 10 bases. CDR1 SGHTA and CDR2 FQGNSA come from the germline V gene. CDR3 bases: TGTGCCAGCAGCGGAGGACTAGCGGGGGCGATCCCGCAGTATTTT. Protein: CASSGGLAGAIPQYF.

CDR3 nucleotides: TGTGCCAGCAGCCAGCCCGGGGCAGGGGACTACGAGCAGTACTTC. Its protein product is CASSQPGAGDYEQYF. The rearrangement links TRBV5-6 to TRBJ2-7, with D possibly TRBD1 on 6 matching bases. With 4 bases removed from V and 3 bases from J, the gap between germline ends came to 17 bases. CDR3 length: 15 amino acids. Germline CDR1 is SGHDT and CDR2 is YYEEEE.

Here the CDR3 DNA reads TGTGCCAGCAGTGAAAGGGGAACGACAGTCCCGTTTTTT. Translated, it gives CASSERGTTVPFF. This chain uses TRBV25-1 with TRBJ2-2, with a tentative D call TRBD1 (5 bases). Trimming stripped 2 bases from V and 16 bases from J, with 17 bases between. The CDR3 spans 13 residues. CDR1 and CDR2 (germline): MGHDK, SYGVNS.

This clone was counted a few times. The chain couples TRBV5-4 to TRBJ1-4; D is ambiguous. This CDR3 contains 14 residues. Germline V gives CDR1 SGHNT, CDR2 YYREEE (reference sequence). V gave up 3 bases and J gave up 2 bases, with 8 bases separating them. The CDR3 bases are TGTGCCAGCAGCTGGGGAGGGACTAATGAAAAACTGTTTTTT. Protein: CASSWGGTNEKLFF.